This T cell receptor (beta chain) was identified during a study of technical replicates of blood from several donors. Repertoires were generated with immunoSEQ multiplex PCR, while TCRdb's copy carries only in-frame clones and drops some. The sample includes around 13,000 clones, approximately 95% of them seen just once. Per germline, CDR1 SEHNR and CDR2 FQNEAQ (reference sequence). CDR3 length: 13 residues. The V end was cut by 0 bases, the J end by 7 bases, with 10 bases between. The clonotype was recovered from a human donor in good health. V and J are TRBV7-9 and TRBJ2-7, with a weak D call TRBD2 (5 bases). Sequenced: PBMCs. The CDR3 sequence: CASSLAVPGEQYF. In DNA, the CDR3 is TGTGCCAGCAGCTTAGCGGTCCCGGGGGAGCAGTACTTC.